This entry lists 13 T cell receptor beta chains sequenced from one sample in a study of blood T cells in healthy people across ages. A second PCR, run for about 7 to 11 cycles, used a sample-barcoded 5' primer plus a J-beta primer mix. TCRdb reprocessed the 5' RACE reads via MiXCR and lists one record per CDR3 protein. Here the sample spans fewer than 900,000 distinct CDR3 sequences, 43% being singletons. The sample comprised blood. The receptors originated from a woman aged 60-75 years in good health.

As for this clonotype: A junction boundary mismatches the germline segment, possibly from a read error. This sequence joins TRBV5-1 and TRBJ2-3, with 13 nucleotides matching TRBD2. The CDR3 contains 18 residues. Germline CDR1 and CDR2: SGHRS and YFSETQ. The CDR3 reads CAGSFGLAGVTSTDTQYF. Written as DNA, the CDR3 is TGCGCCGGCAGCTTCGGACTAGCGGGGGTTACGAGCACAGATACGCAGTATTTT.

The chain joins TRBV2 to TRBJ2-2, with 9 positions matching TRBD2. From germline, CDR1 is SNHLY and CDR2 FYNNEI. The CDR3 is 16 amino acids. The junction had 14 bases not matched to a gene; V was cut back by 8 bases and J by 7 bases. The CDR3 DNA sequence: TGTGCCAGCTACGCAGGACTAGCGAGAGTTAGCGGGGAGCTGTTTTTT. Its protein product is CASYAGLARVSGELFF.

This clonotype has at least ten counts. The chain recombines TRBV6-1 with TRBJ2-1; unclear D gene. The germline V gene encodes CDR1 MNHNS and CDR2 SASEGT. V dropped 1 base and J dropped 10 bases, with 8 bases sitting between them. This CDR3 is 12 amino acids long. Here the CDR3 DNA reads TGTGCCAGCAGTGAAGGGCTCAGAGAGCAGTTCTTC. This gives the protein CASSEGLREQFF.

The sample holds a few counts of this clonotype. The chain is built from TRBV6-4 and TRBJ2-7, with TRBD1 identical over 9 bases. The length of the CDR3 is 16 residues. V lost 5 bases to trimming and J lost 0 bases; unmatched junction nucleotides: 8. Germline CDR1 reads MRHNA; CDR2 reads SNTAGT. The DNA for the CDR3 is TGTGCCAGCAGTCTTTATGGGACAGGGAGCTCCTACGAGCAGTACTTC. Encoded protein: CASSLYGTGSSYEQYF.

This clonotype was detected a few times. The chain uses TRBV9 and TRBJ2-3; 12 bases are a match to TRBD2. The trim removed 0 bases at V and 2 bases at J, leaving 7 bases unmatched. Germline CDR1 is SGDLS and CDR2 is YYNGEE. This CDR3 comprises 18 residues. The CDR3 bases are TGTGCCAGCAGCGTAGTCCCTACTAGCGGGGGGACCACAGATACGCAGTATTTT. Translation: CASSVVPTSGGTTDTQYF.

This clonotype was recorded at least ten times. This sequence joins TRBV7-2 and TRBJ2-1; D might be TRBD2 (6 bases). Trimming took off 5 bases at V and 3 bases at J, with 14 bases between the two ends. Germline-derived CDR1 and CDR2 are SGHTA and FQGNSA. This CDR3 contains 15 residues. The CDR3 reads CASSVLASVYNEQFF. DNA of the CDR3: TGTGCCAGCAGCGTCCTAGCGTCGGTCTACAATGAGCAGTTCTTC.

This clonotype was detected only a few times. V gene TRBV7-3 combines with J gene TRBJ2-1; no reliable D call. The germline CDR1 and CDR2 sequences are SGHTA and FQGTGA. This CDR3 comprises 14 residues. V was pared by 3 bases and J by 4 bases, with 10 bases between. CDR3 amino acids: CASSFSDPYNEQFF. DNA of the CDR3: TGTGCCAGCAGCTTTTCAGACCCTTACAATGAGCAGTTCTTC.

This chain joins TRBV29-1 and TRBJ2-3; D may match TRBD1 or TRBD2 (6 bases each). Germline lookup yields CDR1 SQVTM and CDR2 ANQGSEA. There are 14 residues in the CDR3. V lost 7 bases to trimming and J lost 2 bases, with 16 bases between them. CDR3 protein: CSAPVRGDTDTQYF. CDR3 bases: TGCAGCGCCCCCGTTAGGGGGGACACAGATACGCAGTATTTT.

The chain couples TRBV9 to TRBJ2-1; possible D gene TRBD1, 5 bases. V was pared by 0 bases and J by 0 bases, with 10 bases between. The CDR3 length is 16 residues. Germline values: CDR1 SGDLS, CDR2 YYNGEE. The CDR3 DNA reads as TGTGCCAGCAGCGTAGGGGGCAGGGCCTCCTACAATGAGCAGTTCTTC. Residues: CASSVGGRASYNEQFF.

There are a few counts of this clonotype. This rearrangement joins TRBV20-1 to TRBJ2-7; D possibly corresponds to TRBD1 (6 bases). Looked up from germline, CDR1 is DFQATT and CDR2 is SNEGSKA (reference sequence). V was shortened by 6 bases and J by 2 bases, with 20 bases between the two germline ends. The CDR3 is 15 amino acids. The CDR3 nucleotides are TGCAGTGCCCAACCCCCGGGACACGGTCCCTACGAGCAGTACTTC. Protein: CSAQPPGHGPYEQYF.

J is TRBJ2-5 and V is TRBV25-1, with D possibly matching TRBD2 (6 bases). This CDR3 is 10 amino acids long. In germline, CDR1 is MGHDK, CDR2 SYGVNS. V dropped 10 bases and J dropped 7 bases, with 10 bases sitting between them. CDR3 DNA: TGTGCCACCACCGGGGGGACCCAGTACTTC. Protein product: CATTGGTQYF. Looking up the rest from reference TRBV25-1 and TRBJ2-5 gives the full variable domain: EADIYQTPRYLVIGTGKKITLECSQTMGHDKMYWYQQDPGMELHLIHYSYGVNSTEKGDLSSESTVSRIRTEHFPLTLESARPSHTSQYLCATTGGTQYFGPGTRLLVL.

V gene TRBV3-1 combines with J gene TRBJ2-1, with D perhaps assigned TRBD1 or TRBD2 (5 bases each). Looked up from germline, CDR1 is LGHDT and CDR2 is YNNKEL (reference sequence). Trimming shortened V by 2 bases and J by 2 bases, and 16 bases separated the two germline ends. The CDR3 spans 17 residues. CDR3 in amino acids: CASSQYEAGTTYNEQFF. In DNA, the CDR3 is TGTGCCAGCAGCCAATACGAGGCCGGGACCACCTACAATGAGCAGTTCTTC.

This clonotype has more than one count but fewer than ten. Just one base apart from a much larger clone, this may be a read error. The CDR3 is CASSPRDRVDGYTF. The CDR3 DNA follows: TGTGCCAGCAGCCCACGTGACAGGGTTGATGGCTACACCTTC. The chain has TRBV3-1 and TRBJ1-2, with 7 bases lining up with TRBD1. Germline V gives CDR1 LGHDT, CDR2 YNNKEL (reference sequence). The CDR3 length is 14 residues. J was trimmed by 6 bases and V by 4 bases; bases with no gene match: 8.